These 5 T cell receptor beta chains were sequenced from one sample in a study of resident and recirculating memory T cells in vitiligo. Only in-frame clones appear in the TCRdb table, and some are missing; sequencing was by immunoSEQ multiplex PCR. In the table there are approximately 69,000 clones, 91% of which are singletons. Input material: blood. The receptors derive from a male donor with vitiligo.

Here the CDR3 reads CASSPWWQGRADTQYF. The CDR3 nucleotides are TGTGCCAGTAGTCCTTGGTGGCAGGGTAGAGCAGATACGCAGTATTTT. The chain employs TRBV19 and TRBJ2-3, with a tentative D call TRBD1 (5 bases). Trimming took off 5 bases at V and 4 bases at J, with 19 bases between the two ends. This CDR3 spans 16 amino acids. CDR1 LNHDA and CDR2 SQIVND come from the germline V gene (reference sequence).

This chain joins TRBV28 and TRBJ1-6, with D possibly being TRBD1 (6 bases). V shed 4 bases and J shed 4 bases, with 11 bases lying between them. This CDR3 comprises 15 residues. In germline, CDR1 is MDHEN, CDR2 SYDVKM. CDR3 residues: CASSSSGHYNSPLHF. CDR3 nucleotides: TGTGCCAGCAGTTCCTCGGGACATTATAATTCACCCCTCCACTTT. Based on the CDR3 plus reference TRBV28 and TRBJ1-6, the full variable domain is DVKVTQSSRYLVKRTGEKVFLECVQDMDHENMFWYRQDPGLGLRLIYFSYDVKMKEKGDIPEGYSVSREKKERFSLILESASTNQTSMYLCASSSSGHYNSPLHFGNGTRLTVT.

The J gene is TRBJ1-1, the V gene TRBV4-1, with a weak D call TRBD1 (5 bases). V lost 0 bases, J lost 5 bases, and 13 bases lay in between. The germline V gene has CDR1 MGHRA and CDR2 YSYEKL. CDR3 length: 15 residues. The CDR3 nucleotides are TGCGCCAGCAGCCAAGATATGGGGGGTGGGACTGAAGCTTTCTTT. Protein sequence: CASSQDMGGGTEAFF.

The chain links TRBV7-2 to TRBJ2-7, with 16 positions matching TRBD2. V dropped 5 bases and J dropped 5; count of bases not matched to a gene: 15. CDR1 SGHTA and CDR2 FQGNSA come from the germline V gene. The length of the CDR3 is 19 residues. CDR3 DNA: TGTGCCAGCAGCCGGGCCGGGACTAGCGGGGGGGCTGGTTTGCACGAGCAGTACTTC. Protein product: CASSRAGTSGGAGLHEQYF.

CDR3 DNA sequence: TGTGCCAGCAGCTTAGCGGACAGGGTGAAAACACCCCTCCACTTT. Its protein is CASSLADRVKTPLHF. The V and J genes are TRBV11-2 and TRBJ1-6, with 8 positions matching TRBD1. The CDR3 length is 15 residues. Trimming at V came to 1 base and at J to 11 bases, leaving 7 bases not matched to a gene. Germline V lookup: CDR1 SGHAT, CDR2 FQNNGV. Using reference TRBV11-2 and TRBJ1-6 for the parts outside the CDR3, the full variable domain is EAGVAQSPRYKIIEKRQSVAFWCNPISGHATLYWYQQILGQGPKLLIQFQNNGVVDDSQLPKDRFSAERLKGVDSTLKIQPAKLEDSAVYLCASSLADRVKTPLHFGNGTRLTVT.